The 12 T cell receptor beta chains in this list originate from one sample, sequenced in a study of response to subunit inactivated influenza vaccine. TCRdb called the RT-PCR reads again in MiXCR, with one record for every CDR3 protein. Found here are approximately 700,000 distinct CDR3 sequences, approximately 15% of them singletons; the top ten hold 5.5% to 7%. The sequencing used PBMCs from blood, collected around 15 days before vaccination. These receptors were taken from a man aged 45-60 years who received an inactivated influenza vaccine.

This clonotype was recorded a few times. The chain carries TRBV3-1 and TRBJ2-7; D is uncertain. Germline assignment: CDR1 LGHDT and CDR2 YNNKEL (reference sequence). There are 10 residues in the CDR3. V dropped 10 bases and J dropped 2 bases, with 6 bases sitting between them. The CDR3 is CANQTYEQYF. The DNA for the CDR3 is TGTGCCAACCAAACCTACGAGCAGTACTTC.

J is TRBJ2-3 and V is TRBV7-9, with a tentative D call TRBD1 (5 bases). The CDR3 totals 15 residues. Trimming took off 5 bases at V and 9 bases at J, with 21 bases between the two ends. CDR1 and CDR2 from the germline V gene are SEHNR and FQNEAQ (reference sequence). The CDR3, as DNA: TGTGCCAGCAGCCCAGGGCAGGCCGCCAGCCACACGCAGTATTTT. It translates to CASSPGQAASHTQYF.

The chain uses TRBV15 and TRBJ2-5; no firm D call. The V gene lost 0 bases and the J gene lost 9 bases, with 8 bases spanning the gap. Per germline, CDR1 LNHNV and CDR2 YYDKDF (reference sequence). The CDR3 spans 12 residues. The CDR3 nucleotides are TGTGCCACCAGCAGAGATTTTATGGCCCAGTACTTC. Residues: CATSRDFMAQYF.

This clonotype was seen repeatedly, ten times or more. The chain links TRBV20-1 to TRBJ2-7; 9 bases are a match to TRBD1. Germline V CDR1 and CDR2: DFQATT, SNEGSKA (reference sequence). The CDR3 extends over 12 amino acids. The CDR3 DNA follows: TGCAGCCTAGGGGACAGGGAGGTCGAGCAGTACTTC. Translating gives CSLGDREVEQYF.

This clonotype has just a few counts. This sequence joins TRBV30 and TRBJ1-1, with D perhaps matching TRBD1 (6 bases). Germline CDR1 GTSNPN, CDR2 SVGIG (reference sequence). This CDR3 has 11 amino acids. The V and J ends lost 7 bases and 7 bases respectively, with 13 bases between them. The CDR3 DNA follows: TGTGCCTTACAGGGAATTAATGAAGCTTTCTTT. It encodes CALQGINEAFF.

The chain couples TRBV2 to TRBJ1-6; 9 bases line up with TRBD1. CDR1 and CDR2 (germline): SNHLY, FYNNEI. J was trimmed by 6 bases and V by 6 bases; bases with no gene match: 9. This CDR3 contains 16 residues. CDR3 coding DNA: TGTGCCAGCAGACCCACAGGGGGCGCGGGTAATTCACCCCTCCACTTT. Translated, it gives CASRPTGGAGNSPLHF.

The table lists this clonotype with a few counts. The genes are TRBV20-1 and TRBJ2-7; D not certain. Germline loops: CDR1 DFQATT, CDR2 SNEGSKA (reference sequence). Trimming stripped 0 bases from V and 2 bases from J, with 17 bases between. The CDR3 covers 16 residues. The CDR3 protein is CSARDLVTLAAYEQYF. CDR3 coding DNA: TGCAGTGCTAGAGATCTCGTGACGTTAGCTGCCTACGAGCAGTACTTC.

This clonotype was counted many times. The gene calls are TRBV10-3 and TRBJ2-2, with D unclear. This CDR3 spans 13 amino acids. Trimming cost V 10 bases and J 7 bases, with 16 bases left between them. CDR1 is ENHRY and CDR2 is SYGVKD in the germline V gene. As DNA, the CDR3 is TGTGCCACCCGACTCGTAAGGGACGGGGAGCTGTTTTTT. Translated, it gives CATRLVRDGELFF.

The chain carries TRBV12-3 or TRBV12-4 and TRBJ2-1; 9 nucleotides line up with TRBD2. The CDR3 is 15 residues long. V trimming: 5 bases; J trimming: 6 bases; junction bases outside the gene matches: 8. CDR3 amino acids: CASSAAGGETNEQFF. The CDR3 bases are TGTGCCAGCAGTGCTGCGGGGGGGGAGACCAATGAGCAGTTCTTC.

The sample holds many counts of this clonotype. The chain combines TRBV2 with TRBJ1-1; 7 bases align to TRBD1. This CDR3 comprises 13 residues. Per germline, CDR1 SNHLY and CDR2 FYNNEI. The V segment lost 7 bases and the J segment 5 bases; nucleotides outside the gene matches: 7. The CDR3 here is CASTTGVWTEAFF. CDR3 in DNA: TGTGCCAGCACTACAGGGGTATGGACTGAAGCTTTCTTT.

This clonotype was seen only a few times. The CDR3 sequence: CASGSTYEQYF. The DNA for the CDR3 is TGTGCCAGCGGGTCCACCTACGAGCAGTACTTC. J is TRBJ2-7 and V is TRBV28; unclear D gene. The germline V gene encodes CDR1 MDHEN and CDR2 SYDVKM. V was trimmed by 8 bases and J by 2 bases, leaving 7 bases between them. This CDR3 is built from 11 residues.

This clonotype was counted at least ten times. This chain uses TRBV11-2 with TRBJ2-7; unclear D gene. This CDR3 is 15 amino acids long. The ends were cut back, 6 bases at V and 0 bases at J, with 15 bases in the middle. CDR1 and CDR2 (germline): SGHAT, FQNNGV. The CDR3 DNA reads as TGTGCCAGCAGGGGGTCAAGGAGACGCTCCTACGAGCAGTACTTC. This sequence encodes CASRGSRRRSYEQYF.